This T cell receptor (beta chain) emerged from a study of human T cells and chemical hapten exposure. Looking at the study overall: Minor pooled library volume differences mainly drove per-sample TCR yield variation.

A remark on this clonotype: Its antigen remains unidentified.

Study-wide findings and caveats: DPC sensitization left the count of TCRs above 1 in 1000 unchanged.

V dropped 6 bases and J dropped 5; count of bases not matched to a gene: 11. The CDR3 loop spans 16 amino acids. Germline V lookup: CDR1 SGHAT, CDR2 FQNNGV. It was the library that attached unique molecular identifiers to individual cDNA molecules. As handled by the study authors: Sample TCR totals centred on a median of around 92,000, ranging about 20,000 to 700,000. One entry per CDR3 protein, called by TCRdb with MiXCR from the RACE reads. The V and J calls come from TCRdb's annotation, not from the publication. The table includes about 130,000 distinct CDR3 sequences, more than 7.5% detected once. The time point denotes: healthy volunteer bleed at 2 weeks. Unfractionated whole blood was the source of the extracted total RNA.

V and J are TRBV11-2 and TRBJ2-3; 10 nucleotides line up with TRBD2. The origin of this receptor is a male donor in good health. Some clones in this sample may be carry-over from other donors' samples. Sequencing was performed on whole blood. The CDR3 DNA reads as TGTGCCAGCAGATCCCGGACAGCGGGGGGGCGAGATACGCAGTATTTT. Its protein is CASRSRTAGGRDTQYF.